This T cell receptor (beta chain) was captured by sequencing in a study of blood T cell repertoires in COVID-19. Some clones are missing from TCRdb's copy, which holds only in-frame ones; the method was immunoSEQ multiplex PCR. The table shows roughly 22,000 clones, with 75% to 90% occurring only once. This clone was seen only once. The sequenced sample was peripheral blood. The origin of this receptor is a human donor in a cohort sampled during active COVID-19.

CDR3 amino acids: CSASSDHRGSYEQYF. DNA of the CDR3: TGCAGTGCTAGTTCGGACCACAGGGGCTCCTACGAGCAGTACTTC. V is TRBV20-1 and J is TRBJ2-7; 7 nucleotides match TRBD1. The length of the CDR3 is 15 residues. V was pared by 3 bases and J by 0 bases, with 8 bases of the junction left unmatched. The germline V gene has CDR1 DFQATT and CDR2 SNEGSKA (reference sequence).